A selection of T cell receptor beta chains follows, all from one sample in a study of a mutant IDH1 vaccine in newly diagnosed glioma. Sequencing was performed with immunoSEQ multiplex PCR; in TCRdb, only in-frame clones are kept and a portion is missing. The profile shows 120,000 or so clones, roughly 75% of them singletons. The antigens for these receptors are not known. Sequencing was performed on PBMCs, taken from a glioma patient whose treatment included an IDH1 peptide vaccine. Receptor source: a man in his forties or fifties with glioma. The CDR3 runs from the conserved cysteine through the conserved F or W. D genes are given only for firm matches. The size entry is marked missing in some rows and otherwise reads once, few, many or a size class.

TRBV14	16	TRBJ2-5	-	TRBD1	TGTGCCAGCAGCCATGAACAGGGGGCCAGGCAAGAGACCCAGTACTTC	CASSHEQGARQETQYF
TRBV25-1	14	TRBJ1-4	few	TRBD1	TGTGCCAGCAGCCCACAGGGGATTAATGAAAAACTGTTTTTT	CASSPQGINEKLFF
TRBV10-3	12	TRBJ1-2	-	-	TGTGCCATCAAGGAGGGAGAGGATGGCTACACCTTC	CAIKEGEDGYTF
TRBV12-5	14	TRBJ2-7	-	-	TGTGCTAGTGGTCCCTGGGGGCGCAGAGACGAGCAGTACTTC	CASGPWGRRDEQYF
TRBV4-2	22	TRBJ2-6	-	-	TGTGCCAGCAGCCAAGCTCAGCGAGCCCCGGGACACGCCGTCTCTGGGGCCAACGTCCTGACTTTC	CASSQAQRAPGHAVSGANVLTF
TRBV11-3	13	TRBJ1-1	few	-	TGTGCCAGCAGCTTAGACGGGAACACTGAAGCTTTCTTT	CASSLDGNTEAFF
TRBV27	12	TRBJ1-1	-	TRBD1	TGTGCCAGCAGTTCTAGGGGGCGGGAAGCTTTCTTT	CASSSRGREAFF
TRBV9	16	TRBJ2-2	-	TRBD2	TGTGCCAGCAGCGTAGCTGTTGGGAGGGCCGGCGGGGAGCTGTTTTTT	CASSVAVGRAGGELFF
TRBV7-2	15	TRBJ2-3	-	-	TGTGCCAGCAACCTGGGCGGGACTAGCACAGATACGCAGTATTTT	CASNLGGTSTDTQYF
TRBV6-1	13	TRBJ1-1	-	-	TGTGCCAGCAGTGCCTGGATAGGCACTGAAGCTTTCTTT	CASSAWIGTEAFF
TRBV30	15	TRBJ1-2	-	TRBD1	TGTGCCTGGAGATGGGGGACAGGGGAGGTGGGTGGCTACACCTTC	CAWRWGTGEVGGYTF
TRBV13	15	TRBJ2-7	-	-	TGTGCCAGCAGCTTGGTCAGGACTCATTCCTACGAGCAGTACTTC	CASSLVRTHSYEQYF
TRBV14	14	TRBJ2-1	-	TRBD2	TGTGCCAGCAGGCCAAGCGGGAGGATCAATGAGCAGTTCTTC	CASRPSGRINEQFF
TRBV14	15	TRBJ2-2	-	-	TGTGCCAGCAGCCGGATCGACAGGAACACCGGGGAGCTGTTTTTT	CASSRIDRNTGELFF
TRBV5-1	15	TRBJ2-5	-	TRBD2	TGCGCCAGCAGCTTGGGCGGGGGGATCCAAGAGACCCAGTACTTC	CASSLGGGIQETQYF
TRBV5-4	13	TRBJ2-7	few	-	TGTGCCAGCAGCTCCCCGGACTCCTACGAGCAGTACTTC	CASSSPDSYEQYF
TRBV5-6	13	TRBJ2-1	-	-	TGTGCCAGCAGGCCACTCGGACTGGGTGAGCAGTTCTTC	CASRPLGLGEQFF
TRBV10-3	13	TRBJ1-1	-	-	TGTGCCATCAGTGTCGACAGAGGAGGGTTGGCTTTCTTT	CAISVDRGGLAFF
TRBV7-2	15	TRBJ1-2	-	TRBD1	TGTGCCAGCAGTCTCGACAGGGGCGGCCGCTATGGCTACACCTTC	CASSLDRGGRYGYTF
TRBV27	15	TRBJ1-4	-	-	TGTGCCAGCAGTTTCAGGTCCGGGATCGGTGAAAAACTGTTTTTT	CASSFRSGIGEKLFF
TRBV30	18	TRBJ1-1	few	TRBD1	TGTGCCTGGAGTGTAATCGGGACAGTTGGGGGGTCGGACACTGAAGCTTTCTTT	CAWSVIGTVGGSDTEAFF
TRBV19	14	TRBJ1-6	-	TRBD1	TGTGCCAGTAGGGTGACAGGGGCGAATTCACCCCTCCACTTT	CASRVTGANSPLHF
TRBV2	15	TRBJ2-1	-	TRBD2	TGTGCCAGCAGTTCCTTCGAGGGGCGGGGGTATGAGCAGTTCTTC	CASSSFEGRGYEQFF
TRBV2	12	TRBJ1-2	-	-	TGTGCCAGCAGTGAGGGGTTCTATGGCTACACCTTC	CASSEGFYGYTF
TRBV5-5	16	TRBJ2-6	-	-	TGTGCCAGCACCCCCCGGCAGGACACTGGGGCCAACGTCCTGACTTTC	CASTPRQDTGANVLTF
TRBV4-3	14	TRBJ2-1	-	-	TGCGCCAGCAGCCAAGCCCAAAACGGGCCCGTCGAGTTCTTC	CASSQAQNGPVEFF
TRBV25-1	13	TRBJ2-7	-	-	TGTGCCAGCAGTGATCCCCTGTCAGCAAAGCAGTACTTC	CASSDPLSAKQYF
TRBV7-3	15	TRBJ2-1	-	TRBD2	TGTGCCAGCAGCATAAGAGCGGGATCGTCCAATGAGCAGTTCTTC	CASSIRAGSSNEQFF